A selection of T cell receptor beta chains follows, all from one sample in a study of T cells after yellow fever vaccination. From the 5' RACE reads, TCRdb called clonotypes with MiXCR, one entry per CDR3 protein. The data show approximately 450,000 distinct CDR3 sequences, around 19% seen once. Sequencing used PBMCs, obtained before the yellow fever booster vaccination. The receptors here all came from a man aged 18 to 29 who received the YFV17D yellow fever vaccine. Both conserved end residues are part of each CDR3. Fields, in order: D gene, V gene, clone size, J gene, CDR3 protein, CDR3 DNA. A D gene is named only where the DNA matches it firmly. Size values are once, few and many counts, or a class for expanded clones, and some rows have none.

>TRBD2|TRBV6-6|few|TRBJ2-1
CASSSPTTSGGAIF
TGTGCCAGCAGTTCACCCACCACTAGCGGGGGGGCTATCTTC
>TRBD1|TRBV5-1|-|TRBJ2-5
CASSLATISGGETQYF
TGCGCCAGCAGCTTGGCAACCATTTCAGGGGGAGAGACCCAGTACTTC
>-|TRBV20-1|-|TRBJ2-2
CSALAFKGDTGELFF
TGCAGTGCCCTAGCGTTCAAGGGGGACACCGGGGAGCTGTTTTTT
>-|TRBV4-3|few|TRBJ2-4
CASSQEWGFGNIQYF
TGCGCCAGCAGCCAAGAGTGGGGCTTTGGGAACATTCAGTACTTC
>TRBD1|TRBV3-1|-|TRBJ2-7
CASSARDRGRKFEQYF
TGTGCCAGCAGCGCCCGGGACAGGGGGCGAAAATTTGAGCAGTACTTC
>TRBD2|TRBV7-9|-|TRBJ2-3
CASSLAGGNLADTQYF
TGTGCCAGCAGCTTGGCGGGGGGGAATCTGGCGGATACGCAGTATTTT
>TRBD2|TRBV9|-|TRBJ2-7
CASSPQLVAGKEQYF
TGTGCCAGCAGCCCCCAGTTGGTAGCGGGGAAGGAGCAGTACTTC
>-|TRBV30|-|TRBJ1-2
CAWSVLVGRRVNYGYTF
TGTGCCTGGAGTGTACTAGTGGGCCGGAGAGTGAACTATGGCTACACCTTC
>-|TRBV25-1|-|TRBJ1-5
CASSESGSGQPQHF
TGTGCCAGCAGTGAATCAGGCAGCGGACAGCCCCAGCATTTT
>-|TRBV2|few|TRBJ2-3
CASSEGFETDTQYF
TGTGCCAGCAGTGAAGGGTTCGAGACAGATACGCAGTATTTT
>TRBD2|TRBV4-3|-|TRBJ2-3
CASSREVGTRSSDTQYF
TGCGCCAGCAGCCGGGAGGTGGGGACTAGGTCCTCAGATACGCAGTATTTT
>-|TRBV29-1|many|TRBJ2-3
CSVVGLPTDTQYF
TGCAGCGTTGTGGGACTCCCCACAGATACGCAGTATTTT
>-|TRBV11-1|few|TRBJ1-1
CASSLGHGSYEAFF
TGTGCCAGCAGCTTAGGTCACGGATCGTATGAAGCTTTCTTT
>TRBD2|TRBV10-3|-|TRBJ2-7
CAISEGTISYEQYF
TGTGCCATCAGTGAGGGGACTATCTCCTACGAGCAGTACTTC
>-|TRBV6-1|few|TRBJ1-1
CASSKLIGDEAFF
TGTGCCAGCAGTAAGTTGATAGGAGACGAAGCTTTCTTT
>-|TRBV6-2/TRBV6-3|once|TRBJ1-1
CASSYSAGGTEAFF
TGTGCCAGCAGTTATTCGGCGGGGGGGACTGAAGCTTTCTTT
>-|TRBV20-1|-|TRBJ2-4
CSARVPGDGNIQYF
TGCAGTGCGCGAGTCCCGGGGGACGGCAACATTCAGTACTTC
>-|TRBV4-2|-|TRBJ2-1
CASSQDITGDDEQFF
TGTGCCAGCAGCCAAGATATCACAGGCGACGACGAGCAGTTCTTC
>-|TRBV5-6|few|TRBJ1-1
CASISYGYRSTEAFF
TGTGCCAGCATCTCGTACGGGTACCGAAGCACTGAAGCTTTCTTT
>-|TRBV9|-|TRBJ2-1
CASSVTQGNEQFF
TGTGCCAGCAGCGTGACACAGGGCAATGAGCAGTTCTTC
>TRBD2|TRBV7-2|-|TRBJ2-3
CASRGGALDTQYF
TGTGCCAGCCGCGGGGGGGCCTTAGATACGCAGTATTTT
>TRBD2|TRBV12-3/TRBV12-4|-|TRBJ2-5
CASSFLLAKETQYF
TGTGCCAGCAGTTTTCTACTAGCGAAAGAGACCCAGTACTTC
>-|TRBV5-1|few|TRBJ1-5
CASSRTSNQPQHF
TGCGCCAGCAGTCGGACGTCAAATCAGCCCCAGCATTTT
>TRBD1|TRBV5-6|few|TRBJ1-1
CASSLGPGQGRSNTEAFF
TGTGCCAGCAGCTTGGGACCGGGACAGGGGAGGTCGAACACTGAAGCTTTCTTT
>-|TRBV7-2|few|TRBJ2-7
CASSLDAIFREQYF
TGTGCCAGCAGCTTGGACGCAATTTTCCGGGAGCAGTACTTC
>-|TRBV10-3|-|TRBJ1-2
CAAQGASGYTF
TGTGCCGCACAGGGCGCGAGTGGCTACACCTTC
>-|TRBV7-2|-|TRBJ2-3
CASSPLGQGPDTQYF
TGTGCCAGCAGCCCCCTGGGGCAGGGCCCAGATACGCAGTATTTT
>-|TRBV6-2/TRBV6-3|-|TRBJ2-5
CASGHPPGLETQYF
TGTGCCAGCGGCCATCCCCCGGGCTTAGAGACCCAGTACTTC
>TRBD1|TRBV5-1|once|TRBJ1-5
CASSFSGQGTNQPQHF
TGCGCCAGCAGCTTTTCGGGACAGGGAACCAATCAGCCCCAGCATTTT
>TRBD1|TRBV6-5|-|TRBJ2-7
CASSSRTGRFTYEQYF
TGTGCCAGCAGCTCCCGGACAGGGCGATTTACCTACGAGCAGTACTTC
>TRBD1|TRBV6-6|-|TRBJ1-5
CASRPGGQLNQPQHF
TGTGCCAGCAGGCCCGGGGGACAGCTCAATCAGCCCCAGCATTTT
>TRBD1|TRBV4-1|-|TRBJ2-7
CASSHRSTGSPLEQYF
TGCGCCAGCAGCCACCGCTCGACAGGGTCTCCACTCGAGCAGTACTTC
>-|TRBV9|many|TRBJ1-2
CASSAEGGRPTF
TGTGCCAGCAGCGCGGAAGGGGGGAGGCCCACCTTC
>TRBD1|TRBV20-1|few|TRBJ2-7
CSARDRGGYEQYF
TGCAGTGCTAGGGACAGGGGAGGCTACGAGCAGTACTTC
>-|TRBV6-5|few|TRBJ2-1
CASNNRYNEQFF
TGTGCCAGCAATAACAGGTACAATGAGCAGTTCTTC
>TRBD1|TRBV5-5|few|TRBJ1-4
CASSFVGDRYANEKLFF
TGTGCCAGCAGCTTCGTTGGGGACAGATACGCTAATGAAAAACTGTTTTTT